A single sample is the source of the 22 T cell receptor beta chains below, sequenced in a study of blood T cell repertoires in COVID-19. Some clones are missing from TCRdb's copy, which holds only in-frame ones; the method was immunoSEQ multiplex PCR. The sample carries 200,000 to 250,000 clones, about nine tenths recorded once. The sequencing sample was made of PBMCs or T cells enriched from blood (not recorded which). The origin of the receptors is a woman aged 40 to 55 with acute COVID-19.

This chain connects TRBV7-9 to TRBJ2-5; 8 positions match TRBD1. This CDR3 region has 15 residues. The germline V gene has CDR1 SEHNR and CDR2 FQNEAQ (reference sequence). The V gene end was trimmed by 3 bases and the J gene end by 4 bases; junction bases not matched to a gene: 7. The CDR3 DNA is TGTGCCAGCAGCTTCTCTACAGGGGGAAGAGAGACCCAGTACTTC. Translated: CASSFSTGGRETQYF. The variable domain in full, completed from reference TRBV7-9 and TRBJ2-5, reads DTGVSQNPRHKITKRGQNVTFRCDPISEHNRLYWYRQTLGQGPEFLTYFQNEAQLEKSRLLSDRFSAERPKGSFSTLEIQRTEQGDSAMYLCASSFSTGGRETQYFGPGTRLLVL.

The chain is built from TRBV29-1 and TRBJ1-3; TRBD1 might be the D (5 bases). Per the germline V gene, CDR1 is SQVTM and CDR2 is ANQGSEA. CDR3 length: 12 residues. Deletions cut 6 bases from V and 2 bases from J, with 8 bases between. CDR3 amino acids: CSVGTTGNTIYF. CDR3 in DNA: TGCAGCGTAGGGACTACTGGAAACACCATATATTTT.

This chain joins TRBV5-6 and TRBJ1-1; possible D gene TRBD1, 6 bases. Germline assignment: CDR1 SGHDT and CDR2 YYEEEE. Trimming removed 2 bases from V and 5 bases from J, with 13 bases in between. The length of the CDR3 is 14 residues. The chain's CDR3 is CASSFLAGDTEAFF. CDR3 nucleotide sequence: TGTGCCAGCAGCTTTCTGGCAGGGGATACTGAAGCTTTCTTT.

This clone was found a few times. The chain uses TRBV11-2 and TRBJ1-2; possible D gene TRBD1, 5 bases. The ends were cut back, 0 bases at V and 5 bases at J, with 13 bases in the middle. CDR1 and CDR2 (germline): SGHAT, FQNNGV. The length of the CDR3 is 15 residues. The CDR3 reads CASSLEQVSFYGYTF. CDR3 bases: TGTGCCAGCAGCTTAGAACAGGTTTCTTTTTATGGCTACACCTTC.

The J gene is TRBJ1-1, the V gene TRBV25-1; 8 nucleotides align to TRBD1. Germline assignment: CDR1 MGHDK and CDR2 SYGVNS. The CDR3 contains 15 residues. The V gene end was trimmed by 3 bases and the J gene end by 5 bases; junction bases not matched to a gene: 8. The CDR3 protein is CASSDPGTGKTEAFF. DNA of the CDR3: TGTGCCAGCAGTGACCCCGGGACAGGTAAAACTGAAGCTTTCTTT.

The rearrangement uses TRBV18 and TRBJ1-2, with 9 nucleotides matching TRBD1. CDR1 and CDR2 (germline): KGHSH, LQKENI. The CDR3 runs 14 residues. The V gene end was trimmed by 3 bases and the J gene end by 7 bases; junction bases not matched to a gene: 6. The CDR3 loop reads CASSPSGTGFGYTF. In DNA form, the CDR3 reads TGTGCCAGCTCACCCTCCGGGACAGGGTTTGGCTACACCTTC.

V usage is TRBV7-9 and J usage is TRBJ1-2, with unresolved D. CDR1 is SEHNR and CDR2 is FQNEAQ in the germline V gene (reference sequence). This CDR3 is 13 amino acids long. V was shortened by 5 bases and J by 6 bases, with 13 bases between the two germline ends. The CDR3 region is CASSPRVGDGYTF. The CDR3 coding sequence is TGTGCCAGCAGCCCGCGGGTCGGAGATGGCTACACCTTC. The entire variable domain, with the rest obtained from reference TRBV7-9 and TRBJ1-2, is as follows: DTGVSQNPRHKITKRGQNVTFRCDPISEHNRLYWYRQTLGQGPEFLTYFQNEAQLEKSRLLSDRFSAERPKGSFSTLEIQRTEQGDSAMYLCASSPRVGDGYTFGSGTRLTVV.

The CDR3 coding sequence is TGTGCCAGCAGCTCAAGGGTGGCAGGGGGCGCGGAGGGCTACACCTTC. Translation: CASSSRVAGGAEGYTF. The chain links TRBV7-3 to TRBJ1-2, with 8 bases fitting TRBD1. The CDR3 sequence is 16 residues long. Germline trimming cut 4 bases from V and 8 bases from J; bases unmatched to any gene: 15. Germline CDR1 is SGHTA and CDR2 is FQGTGA.

CDR3 residues: CASDKSRGSLEKLFF. DNA for the CDR3: TGTGCCAGCGATAAAAGCAGGGGCTCTCTAGAAAAACTGTTTTTT. The chain combines TRBV28 with TRBJ1-4, with a weak D call TRBD1 (6 bases). CDR3 length: 15 residues. Trimming pared 8 bases from V and 8 bases from J, leaving 21 bases between. Germline CDR1 MDHEN, CDR2 SYDVKM. The variable domain in full, completed from reference TRBV28 and TRBJ1-4, reads DVKVTQSSRYLVKRTGEKVFLECVQDMDHENMFWYRQDPGLGLRLIYFSYDVKMKEKGDIPEGYSVSREKKERFSLILESASTNQTSMYLCASDKSRGSLEKLFFGSGTQLSVL.

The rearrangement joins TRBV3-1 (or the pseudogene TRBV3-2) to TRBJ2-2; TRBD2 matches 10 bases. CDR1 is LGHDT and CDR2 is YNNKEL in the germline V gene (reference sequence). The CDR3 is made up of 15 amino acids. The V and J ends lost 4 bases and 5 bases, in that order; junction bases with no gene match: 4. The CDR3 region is CASSRTSGITGELFF. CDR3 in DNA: TGTGCCAGCAGCCGGACTAGCGGAATAACCGGGGAGCTGTTTTTT.

CDR3 region: CASSLSTGHFSGNTIYF. In DNA, the CDR3 is TGTGCCAGCAGCTTGTCAACCGGACATTTCTCTGGAAACACCATATATTTT. The chain employs TRBV5-4 and TRBJ1-3, with D possibly being TRBD1 (5 bases). Germline CDR1 is SGHNT and CDR2 is YYREEE (reference sequence). The CDR3 consists of 17 residues. V lost 1 base to trimming and J lost 0 bases, with 14 bases between them. The whole variable domain, filled in from reference TRBV5-4 and TRBJ1-3, reads ETGVTQSPTHLIKTRGQQVTLRCSSQSGHNTVSWYQQALGQGPQFIFQYYREEENGRGNFPPRFSGLQFPNYSSELNVNALELDDSALYLCASSLSTGHFSGNTIYFGEGSWLTVV.

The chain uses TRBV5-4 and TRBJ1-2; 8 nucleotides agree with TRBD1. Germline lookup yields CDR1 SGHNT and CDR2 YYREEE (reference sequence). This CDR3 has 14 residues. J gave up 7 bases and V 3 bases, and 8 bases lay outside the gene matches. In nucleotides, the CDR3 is TGTGCCAGCAGCTCACCGGACAGGGCCGCTGGCTACACCTTC. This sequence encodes CASSSPDRAAGYTF.

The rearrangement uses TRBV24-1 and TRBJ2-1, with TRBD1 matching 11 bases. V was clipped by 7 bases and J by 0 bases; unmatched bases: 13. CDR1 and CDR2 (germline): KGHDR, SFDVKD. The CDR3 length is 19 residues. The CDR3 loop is CATSGQGAGRPNSYNEQFF. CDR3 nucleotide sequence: TGTGCCACCAGCGGACAGGGGGCGGGGAGACCGAACTCCTACAATGAGCAGTTCTTC.

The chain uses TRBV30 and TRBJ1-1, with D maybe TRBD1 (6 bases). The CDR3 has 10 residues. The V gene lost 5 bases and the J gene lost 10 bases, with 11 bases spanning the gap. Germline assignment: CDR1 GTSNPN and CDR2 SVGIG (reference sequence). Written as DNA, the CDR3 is TGTGCCTGGGCAGGACAGATAGCTTTCTTT. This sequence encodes CAWAGQIAFF.

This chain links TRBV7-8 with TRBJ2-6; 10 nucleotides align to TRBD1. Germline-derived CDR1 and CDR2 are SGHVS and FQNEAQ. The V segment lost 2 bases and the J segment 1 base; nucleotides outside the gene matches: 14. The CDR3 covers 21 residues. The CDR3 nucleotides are TGTGCCAGCAGCTTATTTAGTAGTGGGACAGGGGATTTTTCTGGGGCCAACGTCCTGACTTTC. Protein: CASSLFSSGTGDFSGANVLTF.

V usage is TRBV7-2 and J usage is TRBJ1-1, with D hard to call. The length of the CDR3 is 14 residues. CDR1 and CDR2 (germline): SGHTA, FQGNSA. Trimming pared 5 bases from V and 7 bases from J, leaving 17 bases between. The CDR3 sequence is CASSNQPGAGEAFF. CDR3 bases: TGTGCCAGCAGCAATCAACCGGGAGCGGGTGAAGCTTTCTTT.

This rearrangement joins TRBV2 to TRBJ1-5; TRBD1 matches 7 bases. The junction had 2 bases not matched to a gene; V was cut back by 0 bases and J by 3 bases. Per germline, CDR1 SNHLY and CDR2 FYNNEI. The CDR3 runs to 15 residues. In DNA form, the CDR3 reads TGTGCCAGCAGTGAAGCCGGGACAGTCAATCAGCCCCAGCATTTT. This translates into CASSEAGTVNQPQHF.

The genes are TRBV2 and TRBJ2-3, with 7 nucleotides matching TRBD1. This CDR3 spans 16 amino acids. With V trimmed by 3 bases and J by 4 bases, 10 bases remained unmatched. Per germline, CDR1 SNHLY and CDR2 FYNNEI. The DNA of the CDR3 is TGTGCCAGCAGTGATGCGACAGGGCTCCGGTCAGATACGCAGTATTTT. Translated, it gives CASSDATGLRSDTQYF.

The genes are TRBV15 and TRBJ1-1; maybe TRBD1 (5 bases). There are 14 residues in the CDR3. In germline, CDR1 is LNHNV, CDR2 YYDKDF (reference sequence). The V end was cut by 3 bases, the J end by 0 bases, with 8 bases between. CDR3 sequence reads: CATSRGTVNTEAFF. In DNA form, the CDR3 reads TGTGCCACCAGCAGGGGGACTGTGAACACTGAAGCTTTCTTT.

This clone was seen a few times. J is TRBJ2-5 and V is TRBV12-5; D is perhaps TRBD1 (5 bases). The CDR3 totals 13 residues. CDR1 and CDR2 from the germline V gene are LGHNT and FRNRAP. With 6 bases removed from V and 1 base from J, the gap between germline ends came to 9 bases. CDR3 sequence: CASGIGVQETQYF. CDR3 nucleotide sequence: TGTGCTAGTGGAATAGGGGTCCAAGAGACCCAGTACTTC.

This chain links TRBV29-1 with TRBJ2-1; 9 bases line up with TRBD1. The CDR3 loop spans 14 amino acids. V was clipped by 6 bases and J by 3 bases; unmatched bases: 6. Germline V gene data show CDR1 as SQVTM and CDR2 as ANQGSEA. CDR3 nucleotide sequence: TGCAGCGTAACCCGGGACAGGGACTACAATGAGCAGTTCTTC. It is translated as CSVTRDRDYNEQFF.

CDR3 region: CASSLIRVDGYTF. Here the CDR3 DNA reads TGTGCCAGCAGTTTAATCAGGGTGGATGGCTACACCTTC. This chain connects TRBV12-3 or TRBV12-4 to TRBJ1-2; D might be TRBD1 (5 bases). Trimming pared 2 bases from V and 6 bases from J, leaving 10 bases between. The length of the CDR3 is 13 residues.